This passage covers 17 T cell receptor beta chains from one sample sequenced in a study of T cells after yellow fever vaccination. TCRdb itself ran the 5' RACE reads through MiXCR, one entry per CDR3 protein. The data show hundreds of thousands of distinct CDR3 sequences, over 9% seen once. Source: PBMCs, taken on the day of the yellow fever booster vaccination. The receptors come from a man aged 25-40 years who received the YFV17D yellow fever vaccine.

This clonotype was seen more than once but under ten times. The chain joins TRBV30 to TRBJ2-5, with D uncertain. Trimming shortened V by 2 bases and J by 5 bases, and 6 bases separated the two germline ends. Germline values: CDR1 GTSNPN, CDR2 SVGIG (reference sequence). This CDR3 spans 11 amino acids. CDR3 coding DNA: TGTGCCTGGAGTAAAGCCGAGACCCAGTACTTC. Its translation: CAWSKAETQYF.

V is TRBV5-4 and J is TRBJ2-5, with D hard to call. V shed 4 bases and J shed 2 bases, with 12 bases lying between them. CDR3 size: 14 residues. Germline values: CDR1 SGHNT, CDR2 YYREEE (reference sequence). The CDR3 sequence is CASSVKPGQETQYF. CDR3 DNA: TGTGCCAGCAGCGTCAAGCCAGGACAAGAGACCCAGTACTTC. Full variable domain (missing parts from reference TRBV5-4 and TRBJ2-5): ETGVTQSPTHLIKTRGQQVTLRCSSQSGHNTVSWYQQALGQGPQFIFQYYREEENGRGNFPPRFSGLQFPNYSSELNVNALELDDSALYLCASSVKPGQETQYFGPGTRLLVL.

The rearrangement links TRBV29-1 to TRBJ1-5, with D perhaps TRBD1 (6 bases). Between the trimmed V and J ends, which lost 7 bases and 9 bases, there was a span of 16 bases. The germline gives CDR1 SQVTM, CDR2 ANQGSEA. The CDR3 is 12 residues long. CDR3 in amino acids: CSGGGLGGPQHF. DNA of the CDR3: TGCAGCGGGGGGGGCTTGGGAGGGCCCCAGCATTTT.

V and J are TRBV20-1 and TRBJ2-3, with 9 nucleotides matching TRBD2. The V gene end was trimmed by 6 bases and the J gene end by 4 bases; junction bases not matched to a gene: 5. There are 13 residues in the CDR3. From germline, CDR1 is DFQATT and CDR2 SNEGSKA (reference sequence). CDR3 residues: CSAISGSADTQYF. CDR3 in DNA: TGCAGTGCAATTAGCGGGAGTGCAGATACGCAGTATTTT.

This clonotype was seen only a few times. This sequence joins TRBV24-1 and TRBJ2-1; tentatively, D is TRBD2 (6 bases). Germline lookup yields CDR1 KGHDR and CDR2 SFDVKD. V shed 3 bases and J shed 4 bases, with 18 bases lying between them. The CDR3 sequence is 17 residues long. In DNA form, the CDR3 reads TGTGCCACCAGTGATCCAGGCGGGGACTCGACTTACAATGAGCAGTTCTTC. Its translation is CATSDPGGDSTYNEQFF.

This clonotype was found a few times. The chain combines TRBV3-1 with TRBJ2-3; D unresolved. The CDR3 has 16 amino acids. V shed 0 bases and J shed 2 bases, with 12 bases lying between them. The germline V gene has CDR1 LGHDT and CDR2 YNNKEL (reference sequence). This chain's CDR3 is CASSQESRPFTDTQYF. Here the CDR3 DNA reads TGTGCCAGCAGCCAAGAGAGCCGCCCCTTCACAGATACGCAGTATTTT.

The chain carries TRBV12-3 or TRBV12-4 and TRBJ2-7, with 9 bases that match TRBD2. The CDR3 spans 15 residues. V was pared by 2 bases and J by 5 bases, with 7 bases of the junction left unmatched. The CDR3 nucleotides are TGTGCCAGCAGTTTATTTGCGGGAGGGCCCCACGAGCAGTACTTC. This codes for CASSLFAGGPHEQYF.

This clonotype was counted only a few times. DNA of the CDR3: TGCGCCAGCAGCTTCACAGGGCAAGGAGCTCAGCCCCAGCATTTT. Translation: CASSFTGQGAQPQHF. The chain combines TRBV5-1 with TRBJ1-5; D is perhaps TRBD1 (6 bases). V lost 2 bases, J lost 6 bases, and 15 bases lay in between. This CDR3 is 15 amino acids long. Germline V gene data show CDR1 as SGHRS and CDR2 as YFSETQ.

The chain uses TRBV7-2 and TRBJ2-7, with TRBD2 matching over 11 bases. Unmatched junction bases numbered 1, after V lost 4 bases and J lost 5 bases. Germline CDR1 is SGHTA and CDR2 is FQGNSA. The CDR3 runs to 13 residues. This chain's CDR3 is CASSWGLADEQYF. The CDR3 region has the DNA TGTGCCAGCAGCTGGGGACTAGCGGACGAGCAGTACTTC.

There are a few counts of this clonotype. The chain carries TRBV7-9 and TRBJ2-1; TRBD2 agrees at 10 bases. V lost 5 bases to trimming and J lost 9 bases; unmatched junction nucleotides: 7. The CDR3 sequence is 14 residues long. Germline CDR1 reads SEHNR; CDR2 reads FQNEAQ (reference sequence). The CDR3 DNA reads as TGTGCCAGCAGCCGGACTAGCGGTTATGGTGAGCAGTTCTTC. Translating it yields CASSRTSGYGEQFF.

At least ten counts were recorded for this clonotype. The genes are TRBV7-2 and TRBJ2-5; D is unresolved. The germline V and J ends were trimmed by 5 bases and 5 bases, with 12 bases remaining between them. The CDR3 covers 13 residues. Germline V gene lookup returns CDR1 SGHTA and CDR2 FQGNSA. The CDR3 nucleotides are TGTGCCAGCAGCGCCAGGATGGGGGAGACCCAGTACTTC. Translation gives CASSARMGETQYF.

V and J are TRBV29-1 and TRBJ2-1; D is ambiguous. Germline values: CDR1 SQVTM, CDR2 ANQGSEA. The V end was cut by 1 base, the J end by 5 bases, with 9 bases between. This CDR3 is built from 13 residues. The CDR3 is CSVEVFSDNEQFF. The CDR3 bases are TGCAGCGTTGAAGTGTTCAGTGACAATGAGCAGTTCTTC.

This clonotype was detected ten times or more. The chain carries TRBV10-3 and TRBJ2-2, with 10 bases that match TRBD2. The CDR3 is made up of 14 amino acids. The V gene end was trimmed by 6 bases and the J gene end by 5 bases; junction bases not matched to a gene: 3. Germline lookup yields CDR1 ENHRY and CDR2 SYGVKD. The CDR3 region is CAIRSGRGTGELFF. The CDR3 nucleotides read TGTGCCATCAGAAGCGGGAGGGGGACCGGGGAGCTGTTTTTT.

This clonotype has a handful of counts. The J gene is TRBJ2-2, the V gene TRBV5-1; 10 nucleotides match TRBD2. There are 15 residues in the CDR3. Germline V gives CDR1 SGHRS, CDR2 YFSETQ. The V gene end was trimmed by 0 bases and the J gene end by 7 bases; junction bases not matched to a gene: 3. The CDR3 sequence is CASSLGGLAVGELFF. The CDR3 region has the DNA TGCGCCAGCAGCTTGGGCGGACTAGCGGTCGGGGAGCTGTTTTTT. The complete variable domain, with remaining parts taken from reference TRBV5-1 and TRBJ2-2, reads KAGVTQTPRYLIKTRGQQVTLSCSPISGHRSVSWYQQTPGQGLQFLFEYFSETQRNKGNFPGRFSGRQFSNSRSEMNVSTLELGDSALYLCASSLGGLAVGELFFGEGSRLTVL.

This clonotype appeared many times. The junction departs from the called germline gene at one end, perhaps through a read error. The rearrangement links TRBV14 to TRBJ2-7; D possibly uses TRBD1 or TRBD2 (5 bases each). Germline CDR1 is SGHDN and CDR2 is FVKESK. The CDR3 sequence is 11 residues long. In nucleotides, the CDR3 is TGTGCCAGCAGCACGGGACCGCGCCTGAACTTC. Protein sequence: CASSTGPRLNF.

The chain has TRBV12-3 or TRBV12-4 and TRBJ2-3, with TRBD2 identical over 15 bases. The ends lost 7 bases at V and 8 bases at J; junction bases unmatched: 4. The CDR3 contains 14 residues. The chain's CDR3 is CASTLGLAGGTQYF. Written as DNA, the CDR3 is TGTGCCAGCACCCTGGGACTAGCGGGAGGTACGCAGTATTTT.

The table lists this clonotype with many counts. The chain employs TRBV28 and TRBJ2-7; 7 bases fit TRBD1. The germline CDR1 and CDR2 sequences are MDHEN and SYDVKM. This CDR3 is 16 amino acids long. After removal of 4 bases from V and 5 bases from J, the junction contained 14 bases not matched to a gene. The CDR3 loop is CASSWGWGQSHNEQYF. The CDR3 DNA reads TGTGCCAGCAGTTGGGGGTGGGGACAGTCCCATAACGAGCAGTACTTC. Based on the CDR3 plus reference TRBV28 and TRBJ2-7, the full variable domain is DVKVTQSSRYLVKRTGEKVFLECVQDMDHENMFWYRQDPGLGLRLIYFSYDVKMKEKGDIPEGYSVSREKKERFSLILESASTNQTSMYLCASSWGWGQSHNEQYFGPGTRLTVT.